These T cell receptor beta chains were read from a single sample in a study of blood T cell repertoires in COVID-19. Sequencing used immunoSEQ multiplex PCR; TCRdb keeps in-frame clones, though not all of them. The sample yields over 250,000 clones, 86% seen once. The sequencing sample was made of peripheral blood. The receptors here all came from an older woman with COVID-19, enrolled during active disease. The CDR3 runs from the conserved cysteine through the conserved F or W. A D gene is named only where the DNA matches it firmly.

TRBV28	TRBD2	CASSLGLAANNEQFF
TRBV24-1	TRBD1	CATSAGQGEVQYF
TRBV18	.	CASSPLGNEQFF
TRBV27	.	CASSFPGAYNEQFF
TRBV4-1	.	CASTLTGGDEKLFF
TRBV19	.	CASSPWDQGYEQYF
TRBV18	TRBD1	CASSAGGRELEETQYF
TRBV5-4	.	CASSKGENTGELFF
TRBV18	.	CASSPTGSSEQYF
TRBV14	TRBD2	CASSRLGGGARETQYF
TRBV29-1	.	CSYEGGTDTQYF
TRBV27	.	CASKSRARQYF
TRBV12-3/TRBV12-4	.	CASIVRGVEAFF
TRBV19	.	CASRAGLSNEKLFF
TRBV5-1	TRBD2	CASSRGLAGGSSGTDTQYF
TRBV4-3	TRBD1	CASSQGAGGSYGYTF
TRBV4-2	.	CASSRMGQENTEAFF
TRBV30	.	CAWSSNRMGLKGAFF
TRBV5-1	TRBD1	CASSLGGTGIYEQYF
TRBV6-6	.	CASSYGQTYEQYF
TRBV4-3	TRBD1	CASSQDGQGFSPLHF
TRBV7-2	.	CASSPRSSPREQYF
TRBV3-1/TRBV3-2	TRBD1	CASSRGTGIGTEAFF
TRBV29-1	.	CSASPGSAGPQYF